This TCR beta chain originates from a study of T cell responses to AZD1222 COVID-19 vaccine. Clones were sequenced by immunoSEQ multiplex PCR, and TCRdb holds only the in-frame ones, with some missing. Of about 97,000 clones in the sample, roughly 89% were seen once. Overall study results and limits: Spike-specific TCR breadth and depth went up after people got two AZD1222 doses.

Concerning this clone itself: Its specificity is not known.

This CDR3 spans 17 amino acids. The V end was cut by 3 bases, the J end by 0 bases, with 17 bases between. Germline-derived CDR1 and CDR2 are MDHEN and SYDVKM. The genes are TRBV28 and TRBJ1-2; D not resolved. Sequencing was performed on peripheral blood, taken on day 0 of AZD1222 vaccination. The TCR was taken from an adult in good health. The CDR3 is CASSFPLGVATNYGYTF. In nucleotides, the CDR3 is TGTGCCAGCAGTTTTCCCCTCGGGGTAGCTACTAACTATGGCTACACCTTC.